This entry lists 28 T cell receptor beta chains sequenced from one sample in a study of T cells in Graves' hyperthyroidism and ophthalmopathy. Amplification of TCR beta CDR3 regions was performed using RNA transcripts as template. The HTBI primer set served for first-round RT-PCR of the TCR CDR3. Each CDR3 protein gets one entry after TCRdb re-called the multiplex PCR reads with MiXCR. The table records 550,000 to 650,000 distinct CDR3 sequences, approximately 15% of them present only once. Source material: blood. These receptors originate from a woman in her 30s with Graves' hyperthyroidism that later progressed to Graves' ophthalmopathy.

In this sample, this clonotype turned up a few times. The chain recombines TRBV5-6 with TRBJ2-1; TRBD1 is a possible D gene (6 bases). The ends were cut back, 0 bases at V and 10 bases at J, with 14 bases in the middle. Germline CDR1 is SGHDT and CDR2 is YYEEEE. This CDR3 has 14 residues. CDR3 amino acids: CASSLDRARFEQFF. CDR3 bases: TGTGCCAGCAGCTTGGACAGGGCAAGATTCGAGCAGTTCTTC.

The rearrangement uses TRBV27 and TRBJ2-1; 10 bases are a match to TRBD2. The CDR3 consists of 14 residues. From germline, CDR1 is MNHEY and CDR2 SMNVEV (reference sequence). Trimming took 5 bases from V and 10 from J; bases not matched to a gene: 8. CDR3 region: CASSSPSGSGEQFF. As DNA, the CDR3 is TGTGCCAGCAGTAGCCCTAGCGGGAGCGGCGAGCAGTTCTTC.

This clonotype was observed at least ten times. The rearrangement joins TRBV12-3 or TRBV12-4 to TRBJ1-1; D gene uncertain. V lost 2 bases, J lost 0 bases, and 10 bases lay in between. The CDR3 covers 15 residues. The CDR3 nucleotides are TGTGCCAGCAGTTTACGGATGGGTATGAACACTGAAGCTTTCTTT. The encoded protein is CASSLRMGMNTEAFF.

This clonotype has ten or more counts. The chain links TRBV20-1 to TRBJ2-2, with 10 nucleotides matching TRBD2. The CDR3 spans 17 residues. V shed 3 bases and J 2 bases; nucleotides not matched to a gene: 9. CDR1 DFQATT and CDR2 SNEGSKA come from the germline V gene (reference sequence). CDR3 nucleotide sequence: TGCAGTGCTAGGCCTAGCGGGAGAGGGAGTAACACCGGGGAGCTGTTTTTT. As protein: CSARPSGRGSNTGELFF.

This clonotype was counted ten times or more. This rearrangement joins TRBV7-3 to TRBJ1-1; D gene ambiguous. The CDR3 runs 14 residues. Germline CDR1 is SGHTA and CDR2 is FQGTGA. The germline V and J ends were trimmed by 2 bases and 3 bases, with 10 bases remaining between them. The CDR3 nucleotides are TGTGCCAGCAGCTTAGTGGGCAGTGACACTGAAGCTTTCTTT. Its protein is CASSLVGSDTEAFF.

V usage is TRBV6-5 and J usage is TRBJ2-7; unclear D gene. This CDR3 has 15 amino acids. Trimming cost V 0 bases and J 3 bases, with 12 bases left between them. Germline V CDR1 and CDR2: MNHEY, SVGAGI. The CDR3 loop reads CASSYSNRRSYEQYF. The CDR3 nucleotides are TGTGCCAGCAGTTACTCGAATAGACGCAGCTACGAGCAGTACTTC.

The J gene is TRBJ2-3, the V gene TRBV20-1, with 9 bases matching TRBD2. CDR1 is DFQATT and CDR2 is SNEGSKA in the germline V gene (reference sequence). V trimming: 1 base; J trimming: 3 bases; junction bases outside the gene matches: 8. The length of the CDR3 is 16 residues. The CDR3 DNA sequence: TGCAGTGCTAGAGCCCTGGGCAGCGGGAGGACAGATACGCAGTATTTT. Protein: CSARALGSGRTDTQYF.

The gene calls are TRBV18 and TRBJ2-5; the D call may be TRBD1 or TRBD2 (5 bases each). The CDR3 covers 14 residues. Trimming stripped 2 bases from V and 3 bases from J, with 10 bases between. Per the germline V gene, CDR1 is KGHSH and CDR2 is LQKENI. The CDR3 loop reads CASSPGGAEETQYF. The CDR3 nucleotides are TGTGCCAGCTCACCAGGGGGAGCGGAAGAGACCCAGTACTTC. The full variable domain, its missing parts supplied by reference TRBV18 and TRBJ2-5, is NAGVMQNPRHLVRRRGQEARLRCSPMKGHSHVYWYRQLPEEGLKFMVYLQKENIIDESGMPKERFSAEFPKEGPSILRIQQVVRGDSAAYFCASSPGGAEETQYFGPGTRLLVL.

This clonotype occurred many times. V gene TRBV2 combines with J gene TRBJ2-1; unclear D gene. The V gene lost 2 bases and the J gene lost 4 bases, with 12 bases spanning the gap. The CDR3 is 15 amino acids. CDR1 is SNHLY, CDR2 FYNNEI, per germline. The CDR3 coding sequence is TGTGCCAGCAGTGAAAAAGGCGGAGTTTACAATGAGCAGTTCTTC. This translates into CASSEKGGVYNEQFF.

This clonotype was seen ten or more times. This rearrangement joins TRBV3-1 to TRBJ2-1; TRBD2 matches 7 bases. V lost 5 bases and J lost 1; bases outside the gene matches: 17. CDR3 length: 19 residues. Germline CDR1 LGHDT, CDR2 YNNKEL (reference sequence). The CDR3 DNA is TGTGCCAGCAGCGGTGGGGGGGATGGCTGGCGACCTTCCTACAATGAGCAGTTCTTC. It translates to CASSGGGDGWRPSYNEQFF.

This clonotype was observed many times. The chain carries TRBV20-1 and TRBJ2-1, with D maybe TRBD2 (5 bases). V gave up 1 base and J gave up 0 bases, with 13 bases separating them. The CDR3 is 16 residues long. The germline V gene encodes CDR1 DFQATT and CDR2 SNEGSKA (reference sequence). In nucleotides, the CDR3 is TGCAGTGCTAGAGGGGCTAGCCTTAGCTCCTACAATGAGCAGTTCTTC. Translating it yields CSARGASLSSYNEQFF.

The gene calls are TRBV20-1 and TRBJ2-7; D possibly corresponds to TRBD2 (5 bases). Germline CDR1 reads DFQATT; CDR2 reads SNEGSKA (reference sequence). There are 11 residues in the CDR3. With 7 bases removed from V and 6 bases from J, the gap between germline ends came to 13 bases. The CDR3 DNA sequence: TGCAGTGGATCACTAGTAGGCGAGCAGTACTTC. Translation gives CSGSLVGEQYF.

This clonotype was detected a few times. The gene calls are TRBV18 and TRBJ2-7; 9 nucleotides line up with TRBD1. Losses at the gene ends were 3 bases for V and 5 bases for J; bases not matched to a gene: 8. Germline CDR1 KGHSH, CDR2 LQKENI. This CDR3 contains 15 residues. For the CDR3, the DNA is TGTGCCAGCTCACCTGGGGGGACAGGGAGACACGAGCAGTACTTC. Protein: CASSPGGTGRHEQYF.

The rearrangement joins TRBV30 to TRBJ2-3; D tentatively fits TRBD1 or TRBD2 (5 bases each). The CDR3 runs to 13 residues. The V gene lost 4 bases and the J gene lost 4 bases, with 12 bases spanning the gap. The germline CDR1 and CDR2 sequences are GTSNPN and SVGIG (reference sequence). The CDR3 is CAWTHRGADTQYF. The CDR3 nucleotides are TGTGCCTGGACCCACCGAGGGGCAGATACGCAGTATTTT.

V usage is TRBV4-3 and J usage is TRBJ2-3; 11 bases agree with TRBD2. Unmatched junction bases numbered 3, after V lost 1 base and J lost 6 bases. This CDR3 has 15 residues. CDR1 LGHNA and CDR2 YSLEER come from the germline V gene. In DNA form, the CDR3 reads TGCGCCAGCAGCCAAGGCCGACTAGCGGGGGATACGCAGTATTTT. Translated: CASSQGRLAGDTQYF.

The chain carries TRBV10-3 and TRBJ2-1; D is uncertain. The CDR3 spans 13 residues. The V gene's germline CDR1 is ENHRY and CDR2 SYGVKD. Trimming pared 0 bases from V and 7 bases from J, leaving 7 bases between. CDR3 bases: TGTGCCATCAGTGAGTCGGGAATGAATGAGCAGTTCTTC. Its translation is CAISESGMNEQFF.

This clonotype was seen at least ten times. The CDR3 is CASSQVTANEKLFF. The CDR3 DNA reads as TGTGCCAGCAGCCAAGTGACAGCTAATGAAAAACTGTTTTTT. The chain has TRBV4-2 and TRBJ1-4, with TRBD1 as a possible D gene (5 bases). The germline CDR1 and CDR2 sequences are LGHNA and YNFKEQ. The CDR3 covers 14 residues. The V gene lost 1 base and the J gene lost 3 bases, with 6 bases spanning the gap.

This chain joins TRBV28 and TRBJ1-5; D not resolved. CDR3 length: 13 amino acids. Germline V lookup: CDR1 MDHEN, CDR2 SYDVKM. Trimming shortened V by 6 bases and J by 5 bases, and 11 bases separated the two germline ends. The CDR3 DNA reads TGTGCCAGCAGGCAAAACATGGATCAGCCCCAGCATTTT. It encodes CASRQNMDQPQHF. The full variable domain, with the rest looked up from reference TRBV28 and TRBJ1-5, is DVKVTQSSRYLVKRTGEKVFLECVQDMDHENMFWYRQDPGLGLRLIYFSYDVKMKEKGDIPEGYSVSREKKERFSLILESASTNQTSMYLCASRQNMDQPQHFGDGTRLSIL.

The chain has TRBV6-5 and TRBJ2-7; D not certain. Germline V gene lookup returns CDR1 MNHEY and CDR2 SVGAGI. The CDR3 length is 16 residues. Trimming took off 2 bases at V and 3 bases at J, with 17 bases between the two ends. As DNA, the CDR3 is TGTGCCAGCAGTTACCAAAGAGTGGGGTCTTACTACGAGCAGTACTTC. Its translation: CASSYQRVGSYYEQYF.

The chain uses TRBV6-1 and TRBJ1-5; D unresolved. The V gene's germline CDR1 is MNHNS and CDR2 SASEGT. V gave up 4 bases and J gave up 4 bases, with 8 bases separating them. This CDR3 is 13 amino acids long. CDR3 sequence: CASSVSRNQPQHF. The CDR3 DNA reads as TGTGCCAGCAGTGTATCTCGAAATCAGCCCCAGCATTTT.

This clonotype was detected many times. The chain joins TRBV28 to TRBJ2-5; TRBD2 matches at 8 bases. Germline lookup yields CDR1 MDHEN and CDR2 SYDVKM. This CDR3 contains 15 residues. The junction had 8 bases not matched to a gene; V was cut back by 3 bases and J by 5 bases. CDR3 nucleotides: TGTGCCAGCAGTTTTTCGCGGACTAGCCCGGAGACCCAGTACTTC. Its translation is CASSFSRTSPETQYF. The full variable domain, in which reference TRBV28 and TRBJ2-5 provide the parts outside the CDR3, is DVKVTQSSRYLVKRTGEKVFLECVQDMDHENMFWYRQDPGLGLRLIYFSYDVKMKEKGDIPEGYSVSREKKERFSLILESASTNQTSMYLCASSFSRTSPETQYFGPGTRLLVL.

This clonotype appeared many times. The chain joins TRBV24-1 to TRBJ2-7; 8 bases agree with TRBD2. This CDR3 region has 15 residues. J was trimmed by 5 bases and V by 4 bases; bases with no gene match: 9. Looked up from germline, CDR1 is KGHDR and CDR2 is SFDVKD. The CDR3 here is CATSDPTSENDEQYF. The CDR3 DNA reads TGTGCCACCAGTGACCCGACTAGCGAGAACGACGAGCAGTACTTC.

This clonotype was recorded at least ten times. The genes are TRBV6-1 and TRBJ1-4, with D unresolved. From germline, CDR1 is MNHNS and CDR2 SASEGT. The V and J ends lost 6 bases and 8 bases respectively, with 13 bases between them. The CDR3 is 13 residues long. The CDR3 reads CASSTAPVEKLFF. Here the CDR3 DNA reads TGTGCCAGCAGCACTGCCCCGGTAGAAAAACTGTTTTTT.

This rearrangement joins TRBV7-2 to TRBJ2-7, with 8 bases fitting TRBD1. Germline trimming cut 4 bases from V and 7 bases from J; bases unmatched to any gene: 0. The CDR3 consists of 11 residues. CDR1 and CDR2 from the germline V gene are SGHTA and FQGNSA. CDR3 sequence (DNA): TGTGCCAGCAGCTGGACAGGGGAGCAGTACTTC. Translation: CASSWTGEQYF.

This clonotype was observed a handful of times. J is TRBJ2-7 and V is TRBV6-1, with D possibly matching TRBD2 (5 bases). The CDR3 length is 15 residues. Between the trimmed V and J ends, which lost 8 bases and 0 bases, there was a span of 17 bases. CDR1 is MNHNS and CDR2 is SASEGT in the germline V gene. The CDR3 loop is CASDSRLAGSYEQYF. CDR3 sequence (DNA): TGTGCCAGCGATTCCAGGCTAGCCGGCTCCTACGAGCAGTACTTC.

This clonotype was detected many times. The chain has TRBV2 and TRBJ1-2, with TRBD1 identical over 7 bases. V lost 7 bases and J lost 8; bases outside the gene matches: 10. Germline V gene lookup returns CDR1 SNHLY and CDR2 FYNNEI. The CDR3 is made up of 13 amino acids. Written as DNA, the CDR3 is TGTGCCAGCACCAGGGACAGCAGCCCAGGCTACACCTTC. As protein: CASTRDSSPGYTF.

The table lists this clonotype with many counts. The chain recombines TRBV20-1 with TRBJ2-7, with D uncertain. Germline CDR1 DFQATT, CDR2 SNEGSKA (reference sequence). The CDR3 is 13 amino acids. V was clipped by 5 bases and J by 2 bases, with 13 bases between them. CDR3 amino acids: CSAWTRLAYEQYF. The CDR3 DNA follows: TGCAGTGCTTGGACCCGTCTGGCCTACGAGCAGTACTTC.

The chain couples TRBV20-1 to TRBJ2-3; 11 nucleotides line up with TRBD2. Trimming at V came to 5 bases and at J to 4 bases, leaving 8 bases not matched to a gene. The CDR3 is 15 residues long. In germline, CDR1 is DFQATT, CDR2 SNEGSKA (reference sequence). The CDR3 coding sequence is TGCAGTGCTCCCGCTAGCGGGAGGAAGGCAGATACGCAGTATTTT. Its translation: CSAPASGRKADTQYF.